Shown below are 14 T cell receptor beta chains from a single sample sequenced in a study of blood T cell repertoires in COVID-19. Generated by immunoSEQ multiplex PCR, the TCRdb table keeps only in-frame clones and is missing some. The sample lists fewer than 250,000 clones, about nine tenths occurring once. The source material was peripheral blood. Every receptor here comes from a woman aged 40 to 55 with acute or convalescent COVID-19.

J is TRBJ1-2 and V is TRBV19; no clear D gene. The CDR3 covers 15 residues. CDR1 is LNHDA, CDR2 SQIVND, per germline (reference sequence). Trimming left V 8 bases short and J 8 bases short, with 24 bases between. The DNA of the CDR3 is TGTGCCAGTGGCCGAGGCCCTAACAGAACTAGGGGCTACACCTTC. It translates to CASGRGPNRTRGYTF.

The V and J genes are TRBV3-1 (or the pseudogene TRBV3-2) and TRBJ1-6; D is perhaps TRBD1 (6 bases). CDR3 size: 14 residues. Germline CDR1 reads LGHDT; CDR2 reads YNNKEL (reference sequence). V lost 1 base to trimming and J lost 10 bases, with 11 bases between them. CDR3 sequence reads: CASSQGGGGSPLHF. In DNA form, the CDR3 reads TGTGCCAGCAGCCAAGGAGGGGGAGGGTCACCCCTCCACTTT.

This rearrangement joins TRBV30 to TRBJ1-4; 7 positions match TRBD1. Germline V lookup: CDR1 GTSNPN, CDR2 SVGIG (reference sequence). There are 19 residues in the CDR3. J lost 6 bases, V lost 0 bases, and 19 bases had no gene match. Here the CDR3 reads CAWSVYRGSTRRAYEKLFF. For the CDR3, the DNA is TGTGCCTGGAGTGTGTACAGGGGTTCAACTCGTCGTGCGTATGAAAAACTGTTTTTT.

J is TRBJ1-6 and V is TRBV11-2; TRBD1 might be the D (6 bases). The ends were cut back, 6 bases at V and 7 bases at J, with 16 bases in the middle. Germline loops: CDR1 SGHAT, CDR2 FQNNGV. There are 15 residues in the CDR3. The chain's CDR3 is CASSPTGFWNSPLHF. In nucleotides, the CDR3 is TGTGCCAGCAGTCCAACAGGGTTTTGGAATTCACCCCTCCACTTT.

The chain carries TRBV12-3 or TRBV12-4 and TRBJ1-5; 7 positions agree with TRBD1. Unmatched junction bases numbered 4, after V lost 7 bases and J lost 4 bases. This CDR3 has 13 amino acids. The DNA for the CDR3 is TGTGCCAGCATGGGACAGCGAAATCAGCCCCAGCATTTT. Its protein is CASMGQRNQPQHF.

This CDR3 reads CASSPRLAGGLTEDTQYF. The CDR3 DNA reads as TGCGCCAGCAGCCCCAGACTAGCGGGGGGCCTAACTGAAGATACGCAGTATTTT. This chain connects TRBV4-1 to TRBJ2-3; 13 bases are shared with TRBD2. With 4 bases clipped from V and 5 bases from J, the junction kept 12 bases outside the gene matches. Germline-derived CDR1 and CDR2 are MGHRA and YSYEKL. The CDR3 has 18 residues.

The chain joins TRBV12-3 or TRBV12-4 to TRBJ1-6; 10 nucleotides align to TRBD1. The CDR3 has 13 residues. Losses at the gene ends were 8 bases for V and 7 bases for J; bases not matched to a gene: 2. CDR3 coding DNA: TGTGCCAGCTCGGGACAGGGGAATTCACCCCTCCACTTT. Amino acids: CASSGQGNSPLHF.

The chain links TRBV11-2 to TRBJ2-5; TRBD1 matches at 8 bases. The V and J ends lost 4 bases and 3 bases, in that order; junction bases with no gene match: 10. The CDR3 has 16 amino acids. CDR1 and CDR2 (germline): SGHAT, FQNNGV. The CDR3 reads CASSYYPKDREETQYF. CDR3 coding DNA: TGTGCCAGCAGCTATTACCCCAAGGACAGGGAAGAGACCCAGTACTTC. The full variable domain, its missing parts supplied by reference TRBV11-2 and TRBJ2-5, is EAGVAQSPRYKIIEKRQSVAFWCNPISGHATLYWYQQILGQGPKLLIQFQNNGVVDDSQLPKDRFSAERLKGVDSTLKIQPAKLEDSAVYLCASSYYPKDREETQYFGPGTRLLVL.

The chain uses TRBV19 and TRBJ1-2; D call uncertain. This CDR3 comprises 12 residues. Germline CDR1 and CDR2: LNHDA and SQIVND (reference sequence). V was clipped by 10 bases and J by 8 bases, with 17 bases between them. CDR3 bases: TGTGCCACCTGGGAGGGCCTGGACGGCTACACCTTC. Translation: CATWEGLDGYTF.

As DNA, the CDR3 is TGTGCCACCAGCAGAGATCAACGGTCGGGGGAGAGCAATCAGCCCCAGCATTTT. It is translated as CATSRDQRSGESNQPQHF. The gene calls are TRBV15 and TRBJ1-5, with D tentatively TRBD1 (5 bases). CDR1 and CDR2 (germline): LNHNV, YYDKDF (reference sequence). The V and J ends lost 0 bases and 1 base respectively, with 16 bases between them. CDR3 size: 18 residues.

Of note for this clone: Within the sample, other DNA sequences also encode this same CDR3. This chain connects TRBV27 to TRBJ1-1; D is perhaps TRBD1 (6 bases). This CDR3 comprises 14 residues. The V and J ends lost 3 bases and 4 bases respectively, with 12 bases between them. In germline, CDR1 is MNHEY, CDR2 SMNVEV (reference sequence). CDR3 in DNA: TGTGCCAGCAGTTTGAGGGGGTTGGGCACTGAAGCTTTCTTT. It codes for CASSLRGLGTEAFF.

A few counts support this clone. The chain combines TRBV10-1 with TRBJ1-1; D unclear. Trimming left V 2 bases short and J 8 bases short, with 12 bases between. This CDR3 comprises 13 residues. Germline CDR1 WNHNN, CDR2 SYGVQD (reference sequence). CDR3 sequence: CASSEQRSGEAFF. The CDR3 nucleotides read TGCGCCAGCAGTGAGCAAAGGAGCGGGGAAGCTTTCTTT.

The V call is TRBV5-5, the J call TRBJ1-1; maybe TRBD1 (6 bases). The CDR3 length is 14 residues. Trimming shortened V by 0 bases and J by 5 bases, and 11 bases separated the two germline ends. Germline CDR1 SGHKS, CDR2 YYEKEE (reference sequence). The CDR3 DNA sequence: TGTGCCAGCAGCTTGGTGGACAGAAGGACTGAAGCTTTCTTT. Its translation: CASSLVDRRTEAFF.

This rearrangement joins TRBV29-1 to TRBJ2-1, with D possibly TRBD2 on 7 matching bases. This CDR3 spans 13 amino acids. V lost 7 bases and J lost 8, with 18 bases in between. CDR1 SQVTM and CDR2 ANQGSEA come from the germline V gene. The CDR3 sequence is CSARGAVLDEQFF. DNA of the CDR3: TGCAGCGCCCGGGGGGCAGTCCTTGATGAGCAGTTCTTC.